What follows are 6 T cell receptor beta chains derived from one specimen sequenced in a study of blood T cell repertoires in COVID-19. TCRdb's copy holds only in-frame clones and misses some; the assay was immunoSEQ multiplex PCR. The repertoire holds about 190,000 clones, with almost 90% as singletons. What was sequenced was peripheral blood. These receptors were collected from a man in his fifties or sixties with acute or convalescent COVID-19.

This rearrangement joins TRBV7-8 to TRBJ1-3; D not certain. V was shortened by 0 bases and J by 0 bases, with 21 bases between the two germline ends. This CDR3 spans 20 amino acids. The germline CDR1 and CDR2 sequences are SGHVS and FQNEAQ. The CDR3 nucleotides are TGTGCCAGCAGCTTAGCTTTCGGCGGGGAAGCTAGACTCTCTGGAAACACCATATATTTT. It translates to CASSLAFGGEARLSGNTIYF.

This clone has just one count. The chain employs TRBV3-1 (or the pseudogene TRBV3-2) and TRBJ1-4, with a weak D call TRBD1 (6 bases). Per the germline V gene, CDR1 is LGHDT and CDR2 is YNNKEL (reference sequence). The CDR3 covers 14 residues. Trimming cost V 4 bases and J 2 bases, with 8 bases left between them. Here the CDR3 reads CASSPRGTNEKLFF. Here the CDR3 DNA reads TGTGCCAGCAGCCCGAGGGGGACTAATGAAAAACTGTTTTTT.

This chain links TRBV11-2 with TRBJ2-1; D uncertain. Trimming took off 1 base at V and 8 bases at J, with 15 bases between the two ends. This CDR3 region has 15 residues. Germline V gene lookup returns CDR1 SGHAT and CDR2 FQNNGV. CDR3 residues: CASSLVPDSIDEQFF. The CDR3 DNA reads TGTGCCAGCAGCTTAGTCCCCGACTCCATAGATGAGCAGTTCTTC.

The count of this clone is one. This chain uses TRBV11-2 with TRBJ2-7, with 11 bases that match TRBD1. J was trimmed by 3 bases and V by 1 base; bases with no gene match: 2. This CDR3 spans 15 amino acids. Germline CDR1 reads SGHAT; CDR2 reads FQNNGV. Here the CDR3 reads CASSLVGTGGYEQYV. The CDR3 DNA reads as TGTGCCAGCAGCTTAGTCGGGACAGGGGGCTACGAGCAGTACGTC.

The CDR3 here is CASGGVDEKLFF. Here the CDR3 DNA reads TGTGCCAGCGGGGGGGTCGATGAAAAACTGTTTTTT. The chain is built from TRBV27 and TRBJ1-4; D is perhaps TRBD1 (5 bases). Germline loops: CDR1 MNHEY, CDR2 SMNVEV (reference sequence). The ends were cut back, 8 bases at V and 6 bases at J, with 10 bases in the middle. CDR3 length equals 12 residues.

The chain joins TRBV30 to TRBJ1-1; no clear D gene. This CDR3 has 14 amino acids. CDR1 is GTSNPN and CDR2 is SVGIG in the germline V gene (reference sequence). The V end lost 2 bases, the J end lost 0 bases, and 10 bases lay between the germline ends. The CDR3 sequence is CAWSPGRMNTEAFF. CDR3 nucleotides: TGTGCCTGGAGTCCCGGCAGGATGAACACTGAAGCTTTCTTT. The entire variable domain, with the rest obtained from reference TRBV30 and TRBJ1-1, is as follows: SQTIHQWPATLVQPVGSPLSLECTVEGTSNPNLYWYRQAAGRGLQLLFYSVGIGQISSEVPQNLSASRPQDRQFILSSKKLLLSDSGFYLCAWSPGRMNTEAFFGQGTRLTVV.